These 6 T cell receptor beta chains were sequenced from one sample in a study of T cell responses to AZD1222 COVID-19 vaccine. Libraries were prepared by immunoSEQ multiplex PCR; TCRdb keeps only in-frame clonotypes and omits some of them. The table includes approximately 150,000 clones, about 90% detected once. Sample: peripheral blood, taken on day 0 of MenACWY control vaccination. The receptors originated from an adult in good health.

V and J are TRBV9 and TRBJ1-5, with 8 bases aligning to TRBD1. The V gene's germline CDR1 is SGDLS and CDR2 YYNGEE. J gave up 6 bases and V 1 base, and 6 bases lay outside the gene matches. This CDR3 spans 15 amino acids. The CDR3 nucleotides are TGTGCCAGCAGCGTACCCGGCCAGGGGGCTCAGCCCCAGCATTTT. This gives the protein CASSVPGQGAQPQHF.

The chain is built from TRBV7-8 and TRBJ1-3; D is possibly TRBD1 (6 bases). CDR3 size: 15 residues. Trimming left V 1 base short and J 2 bases short, with 9 bases between. Germline values: CDR1 SGHVS, CDR2 FQNEAQ. The CDR3 is CASSLGGRTGNTIYF. The CDR3 coding sequence is TGTGCCAGCAGCTTAGGGGGGCGGACTGGAAACACCATATATTTT.

This chain links TRBV4-1 with TRBJ2-7; D might be TRBD1 (5 bases). V was cut by 0 bases and J by 6 bases, with 12 bases left in between. The CDR3 runs to 14 residues. Germline CDR1 MGHRA, CDR2 YSYEKL. The CDR3 spells CASSQEKGSREQYF. The CDR3 coding sequence is TGCGCCAGCAGCCAAGAAAAGGGGTCTCGCGAGCAGTACTTC.

The chain uses TRBV28 and TRBJ1-2; 9 nucleotides agree with TRBD1. The germline gives CDR1 MDHEN, CDR2 SYDVKM. The J segment lost 1 base and the V segment lost 1 base, leaving 1 base of the junction unmatched. The CDR3 spans 15 residues. CDR3 bases: TGTGCCAGCAGTTTATCGGGACAGGGTAACTATGGCTACACCTTC. Amino acid sequence: CASSLSGQGNYGYTF.

The CDR3 region has the DNA TGTGCCAGCAGTTTCGCCAGATACGAGCAGTACTTC. Amino acid sequence: CASSFARYEQYF. The chain links TRBV12-3 or TRBV12-4 to TRBJ2-7; D unclear. Trimming stripped 3 bases from V and 4 bases from J, with 7 bases between. The CDR3 has 12 residues.

This chain joins TRBV28 and TRBJ1-1, with no clear D. The CDR3 covers 12 residues. The germline gives CDR1 MDHEN, CDR2 SYDVKM. V lost 3 bases to trimming and J lost 6 bases, with 8 bases between them. CDR3 nucleotide sequence: TGTGCCAGCAGTTTGCAGTGGTCTGAAGCTTTCTTT. This translates into CASSLQWSEAFF.